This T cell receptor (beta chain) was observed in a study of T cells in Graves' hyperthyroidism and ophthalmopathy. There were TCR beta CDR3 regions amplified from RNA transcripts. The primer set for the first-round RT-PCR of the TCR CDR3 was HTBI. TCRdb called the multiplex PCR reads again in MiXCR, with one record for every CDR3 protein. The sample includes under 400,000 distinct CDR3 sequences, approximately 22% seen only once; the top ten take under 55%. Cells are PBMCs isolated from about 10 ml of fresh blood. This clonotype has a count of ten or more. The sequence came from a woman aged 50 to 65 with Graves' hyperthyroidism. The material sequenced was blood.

CDR3 DNA: TGTGCCAGCAGCTTAGAAGGGACAGGCAACTACGAGCAGTACTTC. Protein sequence: CASSLEGTGNYEQYF. The chain links TRBV7-2 to TRBJ2-7; TRBD1 matches 8 bases. Germline-derived CDR1 and CDR2 are SGHTA and FQGNSA. V trimming: 1 base; J trimming: 3 bases; junction bases outside the gene matches: 5. CDR3 size: 15 residues.